This note documents a single T cell receptor (beta chain) sequence. Its target is unknown. The sample originates from a study of regulatory T cells in long-lasting Graves disease. Study outcomes and limitations: Reduced TCR diversity was observed in persistent Graves' patients versus newly diagnosed patients.

The sample's time point: newly diagnosed GD, antithyroid drugs for less than 3 months. The TCR library was made from RNA extracted from PBMCs. Graves' disease was diagnosed by American Thyroid Association guidelines. In germline, CDR1 is ENHRY, CDR2 SYGVKD. The CDR3 is 15 amino acids. Trimming removed 6 bases from V and 9 bases from J, with 21 bases in between. Assembly of TCR beta libraries relied on iRepertoire HTBI primers together with Arm-PCR of CDR3 regions. TCRdb re-called the multiplex PCR reads through MiXCR, storing one row per CDR3 protein. The table records fewer than 650,000 distinct CDR3 sequences, 16% of them present only once. The data were also submitted as part of a second study, on T cells in Graves' hyperthyroidism and ophthalmopathy. That report notes: HTBI primers drove first-round RT-PCR of the TCR CDR3.

Sample: peripheral blood mononuclear cells (PBMCs), taken at new diagnosis, from a patient treated with antithyroid drugs. The sequence was obtained from a woman in her thirties with Graves disease. This chain links TRBV10-3 with TRBJ2-1; D gene ambiguous. Here the CDR3 DNA reads TGTGCCATCAGGACGTCCTCGGTGGTTATTAGTGAGCAGTTCTTC. Translation: CAIRTSSVVISEQFF.